This TCR beta chain was captured in a study of blood T cell repertoires in COVID-19. Turning to the study itself: Some COVID-19 samples were acute and others convalescent; all came from the United States, Italy and Spain. The cDNA or gDNA used as material had been derived from T cells, B-cell-depleted T cells, or PBMCs.

Original methodology: For nucleated cells, counts were estimated from reference gene primer amplification. Assay: immunoSEQ multiplex PCR; the TCRdb copy retains only in-frame clones and omits some. V, J and clone size are taken as reported in that table, and D and trimming were inferred from the DNA itself. In the table there are under 85,000 clones, 65% to 90% of which are singletons. The germline V gene has CDR1 KGHSH and CDR2 LQKENI. The CDR3 is 14 residues long. With 2 bases removed from V and 3 bases from J, the gap between germline ends came to 10 bases. Source material: peripheral blood. The gene calls are TRBV18 and TRBJ1-2, with D uncertain. The TCR sequence derives from a man older than 75 with acute or convalescent COVID-19. The CDR3 sequence is CASSPGGKDYGYTF. Here the CDR3 DNA reads TGTGCCAGCTCACCAGGCGGCAAGGACTATGGCTACACCTTC.